This T cell receptor beta chain is from a study of response to subunit inactivated influenza vaccine. Findings of the study overall: Seasonal influenza vaccination, on each occasion, was suggested by the authors to recruit few new T cells.

MiXCR, applied by TCRdb to the RT-PCR reads, yields one record per CDR3 protein. In the table there are 530,000 or so distinct CDR3 sequences, around 25% of which are singletons. Germline V gene sequence: CDR1 SQVTM, CDR2 ANQGSEA. V was pared by 7 bases and J by 6 bases, with 17 bases between. This CDR3 region has 13 residues. This clonotype was counted a few times. Its antigen is unidentified. Sequenced material: CD4+ T cells sorted from PBMCs, taken about 5 days after vaccination. V gene TRBV29-1 combines with J gene TRBJ2-3; D might be TRBD2 (5 bases). This sequence originates from a man over 45 who received an inactivated influenza vaccine. The CDR3 reads CSAGLRRRDTQYF. CDR3 DNA: TGCAGCGCCGGCCTACGGAGGCGCGATACGCAGTATTTT.